The 30 T cell receptor beta chains listed next were all sequenced from one sample in a study of response to subunit inactivated influenza vaccine. Each CDR3 protein gets one entry after TCRdb re-called the RT-PCR reads with MiXCR. Of approximately 700,000 distinct CDR3 sequences listed, 15% to 18% are singletons. The input for sequencing was PBMCs from blood, taken 11 to 12 days after vaccination. The receptor set was obtained from a man aged 50-59 years who received an inactivated influenza vaccine.

This clonotype was counted a few times. The V call is TRBV29-1, the J call TRBJ1-1; D is undetermined. Trimming shortened V by 6 bases and J by 6 bases, and 11 bases separated the two germline ends. Germline loops: CDR1 SQVTM, CDR2 ANQGSEA. The CDR3 has 11 residues. As DNA, the CDR3 is TGCAGCGTCCAAAGGGCGGCTGAAGCTTTCTTT. Protein: CSVQRAAEAFF.

The rearrangement links TRBV12-3 or TRBV12-4 to TRBJ1-2, with D perhaps TRBD1 (5 bases). The CDR3 spans 18 residues. Trimming left V 11 bases short and J 2 bases short, with 30 bases between. CDR3 bases: TGTGCCCGCTGTTTAGCCGTCCCCCCGACAGCCCCGAACTATGGCTACACCTTC. Residues: CARCLAVPPTAPNYGYTF.

This rearrangement joins TRBV4-1 to TRBJ2-1; D unresolved. The ends were cut back, 1 base at V and 5 bases at J, with 12 bases in the middle. Germline CDR1 MGHRA, CDR2 YSYEKL. CDR3 size: 15 residues. The CDR3 reads CASSQVTDGHNEQFF. CDR3 DNA sequence: TGCGCCAGCAGCCAAGTCACTGACGGACACAATGAGCAGTTCTTC.

Only a few counts were recorded for this clonotype. This chain connects TRBV12-3 or TRBV12-4 to TRBJ1-6; D uncertain. The V end lost 3 bases, the J end lost 1 base, and 13 bases lay between the germline ends. The CDR3 has 17 residues. CDR3 region: CASSFIAGSSYNSPLHF. The CDR3, as DNA: TGTGCCAGCAGTTTTATAGCGGGTTCTTCCTATAATTCACCCCTCCACTTT.

This chain links TRBV20-1 with TRBJ2-3; TRBD2 matches 12 bases. V gave up 3 bases and J gave up 0 bases; unmatched junction bases: 7. The CDR3 consists of 17 residues. Germline lookup yields CDR1 DFQATT and CDR2 SNEGSKA (reference sequence). The chain's CDR3 is CSARSGLAGPSTDTQYF. CDR3 DNA sequence: TGCAGTGCTAGGTCAGGACTAGCGGGGCCGAGCACAGATACGCAGTATTTT.

J is TRBJ2-1 and V is TRBV4-3, with D uncertain. The CDR3 consists of 15 residues. Germline loops: CDR1 LGHNA, CDR2 YSLEER. Trimming shortened V by 0 bases and J by 10 bases, and 16 bases separated the two germline ends. CDR3 sequence reads: CASSQEPSVTGEQFF. CDR3 DNA: TGCGCCAGCAGCCAAGAGCCAAGCGTGACTGGGGAGCAGTTCTTC.

The chain is built from TRBV7-9 and TRBJ2-1; 12 bases are a match to TRBD2. Germline-derived CDR1 and CDR2 are SEHNR and FQNEAQ (reference sequence). Germline trimming cut 2 bases from V and 8 bases from J; bases unmatched to any gene: 4. The CDR3 has 15 residues. The CDR3 protein is CASSLRLAGVDEQFF. Here the CDR3 DNA reads TGTGCCAGCAGCTTACGACTAGCGGGAGTAGATGAGCAGTTCTTC.

This clonotype was seen more than once but under ten times. The chain employs TRBV20-1 and TRBJ2-1; D tentatively reads TRBD1 or TRBD2 (5 bases each). Per the germline V gene, CDR1 is DFQATT and CDR2 is SNEGSKA (reference sequence). The V and J ends lost 5 bases and 12 bases respectively, with 14 bases between them. The CDR3 contains 11 residues. CDR3 sequence reads: CSAAGHGGQFF. The CDR3 DNA sequence: TGCAGTGCTGCCGGACACGGAGGGCAGTTCTTC.

In this sample, this clonotype turned up a few times. The CDR3 loop is CASSAHASGQETQYF. In DNA, the CDR3 is TGTGCCAGCAGTGCGCACGCTAGCGGCCAAGAGACCCAGTACTTC. This chain uses TRBV12-3 or TRBV12-4 with TRBJ2-5, with TRBD2 matching 7 bases. The trim removed 5 bases at V and 1 base at J, leaving 7 bases unmatched. The CDR3 has 15 residues.

Many counts were recorded for this clonotype. The CDR3 sequence: CASSYELAGGYLYNEQFF. In DNA form, the CDR3 reads TGTGCCAGCAGTTACGAATTAGCCGGGGGGTACCTCTACAATGAGCAGTTCTTC. The genes are TRBV6-2 or TRBV6-3 and TRBJ2-1, with 7 bases aligning to TRBD2. Trimming took 2 bases from V and 3 from J; bases not matched to a gene: 13. CDR1 is MNHEY, CDR2 SVGEGT, per germline. This CDR3 region has 18 residues.

The chain couples TRBV12-3 or TRBV12-4 to TRBJ1-1; 9 nucleotides agree with TRBD1. The CDR3 length is 13 residues. Trimming took 4 bases from V and 9 from J; bases not matched to a gene: 6. Here the CDR3 DNA reads TGTGCCAGCAGTTCTGGACAGGGGAGACAAGCTTTCTTT. Translated: CASSSGQGRQAFF.

The chain links TRBV4-1 to TRBJ2-2; the match to TRBD2 covers 13 bases. V lost 5 bases and J lost 4; bases outside the gene matches: 7. This CDR3 has 17 residues. Germline lookup yields CDR1 MGHRA and CDR2 YSYEKL. The CDR3 here is CASSSRTSGRGTGELFF. CDR3 DNA: TGCGCCAGCAGCTCGCGGACTAGCGGGAGAGGCACCGGGGAGCTGTTTTTT.

The V gene is TRBV2, the J gene TRBJ1-2; no definite D call. The germline V gene has CDR1 SNHLY and CDR2 FYNNEI. Trimming cost V 4 bases and J 7 bases, with 13 bases left between them. The CDR3 length is 13 residues. The CDR3 region has the DNA TGTGCCAGCAGTGTGGCTGGGCTGGGTGGCTACACCTTC. It translates to CASSVAGLGGYTF. The entire variable domain, with the rest obtained from reference TRBV2 and TRBJ1-2, is as follows: EPEVTQTPSHQVTQMGQEVILRCVPISNHLYFYWYRQILGQKVEFLVSFYNNEISEKSEIFDDQFSVERPDGSNFTLKIRSTKLEDSAMYFCASSVAGLGGYTFGSGTRLTVV.

V is TRBV10-3 and J is TRBJ2-1; 7 bases align to TRBD2. V was pared by 5 bases and J by 0 bases, with 7 bases of the junction left unmatched. Germline CDR1 and CDR2: ENHRY and SYGVKD. The CDR3 length is 16 residues. CDR3 in amino acids: CAISSTSASSYNEQFF. The DNA for the CDR3 is TGTGCCATCAGTTCCACTAGCGCGAGCTCCTACAATGAGCAGTTCTTC.

The rearrangement joins TRBV20-1 to TRBJ2-1, with 8 bases that match TRBD1. CDR1 DFQATT and CDR2 SNEGSKA come from the germline V gene (reference sequence). The CDR3 contains 16 residues. V dropped 0 bases and J dropped 8; count of bases not matched to a gene: 12. CDR3 region: CSARDIQGARGYEQFF. The CDR3 DNA reads as TGCAGTGCTAGAGACATCCAGGGGGCGCGTGGATATGAGCAGTTCTTC.

This clonotype was seen a handful of times. The rearrangement joins TRBV12-3 or TRBV12-4 to TRBJ2-7, with 10 bases aligning to TRBD2. Losses at the gene ends were 6 bases for V and 2 bases for J; bases not matched to a gene: 4. The length of the CDR3 is 14 residues. As DNA, the CDR3 is TGTGCCAGCAGGATGACTAGCGGGCCCTACGAGCAGTACTTC. Its protein is CASRMTSGPYEQYF.

This clonotype was recorded many times. CDR3 region: CASSLTGGQETQYF. As DNA, the CDR3 is TGTGCCAGCAGCTTGACAGGGGGACAAGAGACCCAGTACTTC. V usage is TRBV18 and J usage is TRBJ2-5, with 9 nucleotides matching TRBD1. V dropped 8 bases and J dropped 2; count of bases not matched to a gene: 6. Germline V gene lookup returns CDR1 KGHSH and CDR2 LQKENI. The CDR3 runs 14 residues.

This clonotype was found a few times. The chain couples TRBV27 to TRBJ2-7; perhaps TRBD1 as D (6 bases). The length of the CDR3 is 13 residues. The V end lost 8 bases, the J end lost 1 base, and 12 bases lay between the germline ends. Germline V gene data show CDR1 as MNHEY and CDR2 as SMNVEV (reference sequence). The CDR3 loop is CASCQTGSYEQYF. CDR3 nucleotides: TGTGCCAGCTGCCAGACAGGTTCCTACGAGCAGTACTTC.

This clonotype occurred many times. The CDR3 loop is CASSLGGLAGYNEQFF. The CDR3 bases are TGTGCCAGCAGCTTAGGGGGACTAGCGGGCTACAATGAGCAGTTCTTC. The chain links TRBV7-8 to TRBJ2-1, with 12 nucleotides matching TRBD2. Germline lookup yields CDR1 SGHVS and CDR2 FQNEAQ. Trimming removed 1 base from V and 3 bases from J; junction bases left unmatched: 1. The CDR3 contains 16 residues.

V gene TRBV24-1 combines with J gene TRBJ1-5; D remains unclear. The CDR3 is 14 residues long. The germline V and J ends were trimmed by 4 bases and 4 bases, with 10 bases remaining between them. The germline V gene encodes CDR1 KGHDR and CDR2 SFDVKD. The CDR3 DNA is TGTGCCACCAGTGACCTGACATCGAATCAGCCCCAGCATTTT. Translated, it gives CATSDLTSNQPQHF.

This clonotype was detected a few times. This chain links TRBV5-4 with TRBJ2-3, with D perhaps assigned TRBD1 or TRBD2 (5 bases each). The germline gives CDR1 SGHNT, CDR2 YYREEE (reference sequence). This CDR3 spans 15 amino acids. V lost 0 bases and J 6 bases, leaving 14 bases between the germline ends. The CDR3 protein is CASSLVIGAADTQYF. In DNA form, the CDR3 reads TGTGCCAGCAGCTTGGTTATCGGGGCGGCGGATACGCAGTATTTT.

V is TRBV5-1 and J is TRBJ2-5; TRBD1 matches 11 bases. Germline V lookup: CDR1 SGHRS, CDR2 YFSETQ. This CDR3 is 15 amino acids long. V trimming: 3 bases; J trimming: 2 bases; junction bases outside the gene matches: 3. CDR3 nucleotide sequence: TGCGCCAGCAGCTATGGGACAGGGGGTCAAGAGACCCAGTACTTC. Amino acids: CASSYGTGGQETQYF.

The genes are TRBV4-2 and TRBJ1-5; maybe TRBD1 (6 bases). This CDR3 comprises 16 residues. Germline V gene sequence: CDR1 LGHNA, CDR2 YNFKEQ. V shed 0 bases and J shed 5 bases, with 14 bases lying between them. The CDR3 nucleotides are TGTGCCAGCAGCCAAGATACAACAGGGATAGATCAGCCCCAGCATTTT. Its protein is CASSQDTTGIDQPQHF.

The J gene is TRBJ2-7, the V gene TRBV12-3 or TRBV12-4; 7 nucleotides agree with TRBD2. The CDR3 totals 13 residues. J gave up 3 bases and V 7 bases, and 6 bases lay outside the gene matches. In DNA, the CDR3 is TGTGCCAGCAAGTCTAGCGGTGTCTACGAGCAGTACTTC. Amino acids: CASKSSGVYEQYF.

In this sample, this clonotype turned up many times. This sequence joins TRBV24-1 and TRBJ2-3; the match to TRBD1 covers 8 bases. CDR3 length equals 15 residues. CDR1 and CDR2 from the germline V gene are KGHDR and SFDVKD. The V and J ends lost 7 bases and 0 bases, in that order; junction bases with no gene match: 5. The CDR3 nucleotides are TGTGCCACCAGAGCACAGGGGGGTAGCACAGATACGCAGTATTTT. Amino acids: CATRAQGGSTDTQYF.

This clonotype has just a few counts. The chain is built from TRBV7-9 and TRBJ2-7; 8 bases line up with TRBD2. The trim removed 5 bases at V and 2 bases at J, leaving 5 bases unmatched. Per the germline V gene, CDR1 is SEHNR and CDR2 is FQNEAQ (reference sequence). This CDR3 is 14 amino acids long. The CDR3 nucleotides are TGTGCCAGCAGCCCCAGCGGGGGACCCTACGAGCAGTACTTC. Translation gives CASSPSGGPYEQYF.

This clonotype was seen only a few times. The V and J genes are TRBV5-1 and TRBJ2-5, with TRBD1 matching 9 bases. This CDR3 has 15 amino acids. The J segment lost 5 bases and the V segment lost 3 bases, leaving 8 bases of the junction unmatched. Germline CDR1 is SGHRS and CDR2 is YFSETQ. For the CDR3, the DNA is TGCGCCAGCAGCTCCGGGACAGGGATTTCCGAGACCCAGTACTTC. It specifies CASSSGTGISETQYF.

A remark on this clonotype: Given the absence of the conserved phenylalanine or tryptophan at the CDR3 end, a read error is likely. The chain recombines TRBV2 with TRBJ2-1; 8 bases map to TRBD1. Germline assignment: CDR1 SNHLY and CDR2 FYNNEI. This CDR3 is built from 21 residues. Trimming removed 3 bases from V and 4 bases from J; junction bases left unmatched: 23. The CDR3 nucleotides read TGTGCCAGCAGTGAGTCTTCTAGGTTCTACAGGTGGGGACAGGCTTACAATGAGCAGTTCCTC. Translating gives CASSESSRFYRWGQAYNEQFL.

Notes on this clonotype: Here the CDR3 omits its conserved ending phenylalanine or tryptophan, so a read error is the likely source. The V and J genes are TRBV29-1 and TRBJ1-1; a weak D match, TRBD1 (5 bases). V lost 7 bases to trimming and J lost 3 bases, with 9 bases between them. Germline V gives CDR1 SQVTM, CDR2 ANQGSEA. This CDR3 is 11 amino acids long. CDR3 residues: CSGVRDTEAFL. The CDR3 DNA is TGCAGCGGTGTCAGGGACACTGAAGCTTTCTTA.

The chain links TRBV30 to TRBJ2-2; TRBD1 might be the D (5 bases). CDR1 GTSNPN and CDR2 SVGIG come from the germline V gene (reference sequence). Trimming took 5 bases from V and 5 from J, leaving 15 bases between them. The CDR3 length is 14 residues. The CDR3, as DNA: TGTGCCTGGGTCCGTCAGGGTGGGACCGGGGAGCTGTTTTTT. Protein product: CAWVRQGGTGELFF. Full variable domain (outside the CDR3, taken from reference TRBV30 and TRBJ2-2): SQTIHQWPATLVQPVGSPLSLECTVEGTSNPNLYWYRQAAGRGLQLLFYSVGIGQISSEVPQNLSASRPQDRQFILSSKKLLLSDSGFYLCAWVRQGGTGELFFGEGSRLTVL.